This TCR beta chain appears in the sequencing data of a study of blood T cells in healthy people across ages. A sample-barcoded 5' primer and a J-beta primer mix were used in a second PCR of about 7 to 12 cycles. TCRdb re-called the 5' RACE reads through MiXCR, storing one row per CDR3 protein. The sample has about 720,000 distinct CDR3 sequences; 22% are singletons. This CDR3 has 18 amino acids. Germline V gives CDR1 MNHEY, CDR2 SVGAGI. The germline V and J ends were trimmed by 3 bases and 2 bases, with 21 bases remaining between them. Sample: blood. This TCR was recovered from a man aged 65-85 years in good health. V usage is TRBV6-5 and J usage is TRBJ2-3, with a tentative D call TRBD2 (6 bases). DNA for the CDR3: TGTGCCAGCAGTTATATGACTAGTCGGCCAACCATCACAGATACGCAGTATTTT. Protein sequence: CASSYMTSRPTITDTQYF.